This is a list of T cell receptor beta chains from one sample in a study of blood T cell repertoires in COVID-19. Profiled with immunoSEQ multiplex PCR; TCRdb holds only in-frame clones, not every one. The sample lists approximately 52,000 clones; 75% to 90% were seen once. The sample consisted of peripheral blood. The receptors were sampled from a man aged 55-75 years with active COVID-19. Each CDR3 is given with its conserved first and last residue. The order of the fields is V gene, J gene, D gene, clone size, CDR3 DNA, CDR3 protein. D genes are given only for firm matches. Not all rows give a size; the values are once, few, many and, for expanded clones, a class.

v_gene: TRBV7-9
j_gene: TRBJ1-4
d_gene: NA
abundance: once
CDR3nt: TGTGCCAGCAGCTTAGTCCAGGGAGGGGCAACTAATGAAAAACTGTTTTTT
CDR3aa: CASSLVQGGATNEKLFF

v_gene: TRBV5-4
j_gene: TRBJ2-2
d_gene: TRBD1
abundance: NA
CDR3nt: TGTGCCAGCAGCTTGGCGGCCAGGGGGCAGGGCACCGGGGAGCTGTTTTTT
CDR3aa: CASSLAARGQGTGELFF

v_gene: TRBV18
j_gene: TRBJ1-3
d_gene: TRBD1
abundance: NA
CDR3nt: TGTGCCAGCTCAACGAACCAGGGGGAAGCTGGAAACACCATATATTTT
CDR3aa: CASSTNQGEAGNTIYF

v_gene: TRBV28
j_gene: TRBJ1-1
d_gene: NA
abundance: NA
CDR3nt: TGTGCCAGCAGTTTCAGGGTGGGCACTGAAGCTTTCTTT
CDR3aa: CASSFRVGTEAFF

v_gene: TRBV19
j_gene: TRBJ1-5
d_gene: TRBD1
abundance: NA
CDR3nt: TGTGCCAGTAGTAAACAGGGGGCCTATCAGCCCCAGCATTTT
CDR3aa: CASSKQGAYQPQHF

v_gene: TRBV6-5
j_gene: TRBJ1-2
d_gene: NA
abundance: NA
CDR3nt: TGTGCCAGCAGTCGCGACGGCAGGAACTATGGCTACACCTTC
CDR3aa: CASSRDGRNYGYTF

v_gene: TRBV27
j_gene: TRBJ1-5
d_gene: NA
abundance: NA
CDR3nt: TGTGCCAGCAGTTTCCGGGGGGGGTATAGCAATCAGCCCCAGCATTTT
CDR3aa: CASSFRGGYSNQPQHF

v_gene: TRBV19
j_gene: TRBJ2-3
d_gene: TRBD2
abundance: NA
CDR3nt: TGTGCCAGTAGTAAACAACTAGCGGGAGGCACAGATACGCAGTATTTT
CDR3aa: CASSKQLAGGTDTQYF

v_gene: TRBV27
j_gene: TRBJ2-1
d_gene: TRBD2
abundance: NA
CDR3nt: TGTGCCAGCAGTTCCCTGGGGGGGGCGGGAGGCAGGGATGAGCAGTTCTTC
CDR3aa: CASSSLGGAGGRDEQFF

v_gene: TRBV28
j_gene: TRBJ2-1
d_gene: NA
abundance: once
CDR3nt: TGTGCCAGCAGTTTTGACTTTTACAATGAGCAGTTCTTC
CDR3aa: CASSFDFYNEQFF

v_gene: TRBV7-9
j_gene: TRBJ1-1
d_gene: TRBD1
abundance: NA
CDR3nt: TGTGCCAGCAGTCCACAGGGGCCTTTGAACACTGAAGCTTTCTTT
CDR3aa: CASSPQGPLNTEAFF

v_gene: TRBV19
j_gene: TRBJ2-6
d_gene: NA
abundance: NA
CDR3nt: TGTGCCAGTAGAACTGACAGCTCTGGGGCCAACGTCCTGACTTTC
CDR3aa: CASRTDSSGANVLTF

v_gene: TRBV5-8
j_gene: TRBJ2-5
d_gene: TRBD2
abundance: NA
CDR3nt: TGTGCCAGCAGCCGTGGGACTAGTGGAACCCAAGAGACCCAGTACTTC
CDR3aa: CASSRGTSGTQETQYF

v_gene: TRBV5-6
j_gene: TRBJ1-2
d_gene: TRBD1
abundance: NA
CDR3nt: TGTGCCAGCAGCCCGGAGTCTTCCCGACAGGGTATGGGTGGCTACACCTTC
CDR3aa: CASSPESSRQGMGGYTF